The clone carrying this TCR beta chain showed up many times. What it binds is unknown. This sample is part of a study of T cells in Graves' hyperthyroidism and ophthalmopathy. Deletions cut 4 bases from V and 0 bases from J, with 12 bases between. The CDR3 runs 14 residues. The V gene's germline CDR1 is SQVTM and CDR2 ANQGSEA. Amplification of TCR beta CDR3 regions used RNA as the template. The HTBI primer set served for first-round RT-PCR of the TCR CDR3. TCRdb redid the calling of the multiplex PCR reads with MiXCR, one entry per CDR3 protein. The table records under 400,000 distinct CDR3 sequences, about a sixth of them present only once. Each person with ophthalmopathy scored at least 3 on the Clinical Activity Score, reached NOSPECS grade 4 or higher, and had been ill under 3 months. Study results and caveats: Most clonotypes that expanded in the thyroid above 0.001 also showed up in blood.

Material: blood. V usage is TRBV29-1 and J usage is TRBJ1-1; TRBD1 is a possible D gene (6 bases). The sequence was obtained from a woman between 40 and 50 years old with Graves' ophthalmopathy. CDR3 DNA sequence: TGCAGCGTTGCCACCACAGGGCTGAACACTGAAGCTTTCTTT. Its protein product is CSVATTGLNTEAFF.